Each of the 2 T cell receptor beta chains below was sequenced from the same sample in a study of T cell responses to AZD1222 COVID-19 vaccine. TCRdb keeps only in-frame clones here, not all; method: immunoSEQ multiplex PCR. The sample includes 100,000 to 150,000 clones, approximately 91% of them seen just once. Sequenced here: peripheral blood, sampled 28 days after the second AZD1222 dose. These receptors came from an adult who received the AZD1222 COVID-19 vaccine.

The chain is built from TRBV18 and TRBJ2-3; 9 bases map to TRBD1. CDR3 length: 14 residues. Germline loops: CDR1 KGHSH, CDR2 LQKENI. V lost 3 bases and J lost 5; bases outside the gene matches: 3. The DNA of the CDR3 is TGTGCCAGCTCACCTCGACAGGGGGGAGATACGCAGTATTTT. Protein product: CASSPRQGGDTQYF.

The chain combines TRBV12-3 or TRBV12-4 with TRBJ2-3, with D unresolved. Trimming shortened V by 5 bases and J by 5 bases, and 11 bases separated the two germline ends. CDR3 size: 13 residues. In nucleotides, the CDR3 is TGTGCCAGCAGTCCCCGAGTCGGAGATACGCAGTATTTT. Amino acids: CASSPRVGDTQYF.